The rows below give T cell receptor beta chains drawn from one sample of a study of graft-versus-host responses after intestinal transplantation. Sequenced by immunoSEQ multiplex PCR; TCRdb stores in-frame clones only, minus some. The sample lists more than 85,000 clones, 80% to 95% occurring once. Their antigens are not known. Material: unstimulated CD8+ T cells sorted from spleen or lymph node cells, obtained before transplant. Receptors originate from a human donor who was the organ donor for an intestinal transplant. The CDR3 runs from the conserved cysteine through the conserved F or W. Fields, in order: CDR3 length, J gene, V gene, D gene, clone size, CDR3 DNA, CDR3 protein. The D gene is left open where the match is weak. Size values are once, few and many counts, or a class for expanded clones, and some rows have none.

length: 14
J: TRBJ2-3
V: TRBV5-6
D: .
size: .
DNA: TGTGCCAGCAGCCAAACTATGGGCACAGATACGCAGTATTTT
CDR3: CASSQTMGTDTQYF

length: 15
J: TRBJ2-2
V: TRBV7-9
D: .
size: .
DNA: TGTGCCAGCAGTCCGGGAAGCGATAACACCGGGGAGCTGTTTTTT
CDR3: CASSPGSDNTGELFF

length: 18
J: TRBJ2-1
V: TRBV7-8
D: TRBD1
size: .
DNA: TGTGCCAGCAGACGAAGCCGTCACCGGGACAGGTCCTACAATGAGCAGTTCTTC
CDR3: CASRRSRHRDRSYNEQFF

length: 15
J: TRBJ1-2
V: TRBV19
D: .
size: .
DNA: TGTGCCAGTAGTATCAAGGAGGGATTAGGCTATGGCTACACCTTC
CDR3: CASSIKEGLGYGYTF

length: 13
J: TRBJ1-1
V: TRBV7-9
D: .
size: .
DNA: TGTGCCAGCAGCTTTGGGGGGATCACTGAAGCTTTCTTT
CDR3: CASSFGGITEAFF

length: 20
J: TRBJ1-5
V: TRBV15
D: .
size: .
DNA: TGTGCCACCAGCTCGACAATACATTACTCGCGGGGTAATAGCAATCAGCCCCAGCATTTT
CDR3: CATSSTIHYSRGNSNQPQHF

length: 16
J: TRBJ2-1
V: TRBV15
D: TRBD2
size: .
DNA: TGTGCCACCAGCGGGCGGACTAGCGGGAAGTACAATGAGCAGTTCTTC
CDR3: CATSGRTSGKYNEQFF

length: 15
J: TRBJ1-5
V: TRBV7-9
D: .
size: .
DNA: TGTGCCAGCAGCGAGGACGGGAATAGCAATCAGCCCCAGCATTTT
CDR3: CASSEDGNSNQPQHF

length: 13
J: TRBJ1-1
V: TRBV19
D: .
size: once
DNA: TGTGCCAGTAGTATGTCGGGGGATGGTGAAGCTTTCTTT
CDR3: CASSMSGDGEAFF

length: 15
J: TRBJ1-1
V: TRBV28
D: .
size: .
DNA: TGTGCCAGCAGTCTACTAGCCGGGGCGCTAACTGAAGCTTTCTTT
CDR3: CASSLLAGALTEAFF

length: 11
J: TRBJ2-7
V: TRBV30
D: .
size: once
DNA: TGTGCCTGGAGTGATATATACGAGCAGTACTTC
CDR3: CAWSDIYEQYF

length: 16
J: TRBJ2-2
V: TRBV10-3
D: TRBD1
size: .
DNA: TGTGCCATCAGTGAGTCGGGACAGCAGAACACCGGGGAGCTGTTTTTT
CDR3: CAISESGQQNTGELFF

length: 12
J: TRBJ2-1
V: TRBV2
D: .
size: .
DNA: TGTGCCTGGACACTTGGGCCAAATGAGCAGTTCTTC
CDR3: CAWTLGPNEQFF

length: 11
J: TRBJ1-6
V: TRBV29-1
D: .
size: .
DNA: TGCAGCGTCTGGAGGGATTCGTCCCTCCACTTT
CDR3: CSVWRDSSLHF

length: 17
J: TRBJ1-1
V: TRBV18
D: TRBD1
size: .
DNA: TGTGCCAGCTCACCATCGGTTTGGTACGACAGGGGGACTGAAGCTTTCTTT
CDR3: CASSPSVWYDRGTEAFF

length: 15
J: TRBJ2-2
V: TRBV19
D: TRBD2
size: .
DNA: TGTGCCAGTAGTATTCTAGCGGGGGGGCCCGGGGAGCTGTTTTTT
CDR3: CASSILAGGPGELFF

length: 14
J: TRBJ1-2
V: TRBV13
D: .
size: .
DNA: TGTGCCAGCAGCGCGTACGGGACTCCGCGTGGGGTCACCTTC
CDR3: CASSAYGTPRGVTF

length: 14
J: TRBJ2-3
V: TRBV7-6
D: TRBD2
size: .
DNA: TGTGCCAGCAGTTTAGCGGGCGGCACAGATACGCAGTATTTT
CDR3: CASSLAGGTDTQYF

length: 11
J: TRBJ2-2
V: TRBV7-9
D: .
size: .
DNA: TGTGCCACACAGGCCACCGGGGAGCTGTTTTTT
CDR3: CATQATGELFF

length: 14
J: TRBJ2-3
V: TRBV27
D: .
size: .
DNA: TGTGCCAGCAGCGAGGGTATTAGCACAGATACGCAGTATTTT
CDR3: CASSEGISTDTQYF

length: 12
J: TRBJ2-1
V: TRBV29-1
D: .
size: .
DNA: TGCAGCGTGGACAACGAAGGGGATGAGCAGTTCTTC
CDR3: CSVDNEGDEQFF

length: 15
J: TRBJ1-2
V: TRBV14
D: .
size: .
DNA: TGTGCCAGCAGCCAAGATCGGGGACAAAACTATGGCTACACCTTC
CDR3: CASSQDRGQNYGYTF

length: 17
J: TRBJ1-5
V: TRBV28
D: TRBD1
size: .
DNA: TGTGCCAGCAGTTTCGTTCGGGACAGGGGGCCGAATCAGCCCCAGCATTTT
CDR3: CASSFVRDRGPNQPQHF

length: 14
J: TRBJ2-1
V: TRBV10-3
D: TRBD2
size: .
DNA: TGTGCCACCGGGACTAGCGGGGAATACAATGAGCAGTTCTTC
CDR3: CATGTSGEYNEQFF

length: 16
J: TRBJ2-1
V: TRBV18
D: .
size: .
DNA: TGTGCCAGCTCACCAAGTACAGGTCCTTTTGTCAATGAGCAGTTCTTC
CDR3: CASSPSTGPFVNEQFF

length: 15
J: TRBJ1-2
V: TRBV30
D: .
size: .
DNA: TGTGCCTGGAGTGTACCGGGAGGGGGTAACTATGGCTACACCTTC
CDR3: CAWSVPGGGNYGYTF

length: 16
J: TRBJ2-7
V: TRBV15
D: TRBD1
size: once
DNA: TGTGCCACCAGCAGAGATCTAGGGGGCTCCTCCTACGAGCAGTACTTC
CDR3: CATSRDLGGSSYEQYF

length: 15
J: TRBJ2-1
V: TRBV4-1
D: .
size: .
DNA: TGCGCCAGCAGGCTACAGCTGAGCTCCTACAATGAGCAGTTCTTC
CDR3: CASRLQLSSYNEQFF

length: 13
J: TRBJ2-1
V: TRBV6-5
D: TRBD2
size: .
DNA: TGTGCCGCTAGCGGGCCTTCCTACAATGAGCAGTTCTTC
CDR3: CAASGPSYNEQFF

length: 14
J: TRBJ1-1
V: TRBV28
D: .
size: .
DNA: TGTGCCAGCAGTCCCCACCCGACAGGCCCTGAAGCTTTCTTT
CDR3: CASSPHPTGPEAFF

length: 15
J: TRBJ1-1
V: TRBV19
D: TRBD1
size: .
DNA: TGTGCCAGTAGCTTATCTTCGGAGGGGGCCTCTGAAGCTTTCTTT
CDR3: CASSLSSEGASEAFF

length: 18
J: TRBJ2-1
V: TRBV19
D: TRBD2
size: .
DNA: TGTGCCAGTAGTATATTGCCCGGGGGACTAGCGGGATACAATGAGCAGTTCTTC
CDR3: CASSILPGGLAGYNEQFF

length: 11
J: TRBJ1-2
V: TRBV9
D: .
size: .
DNA: TGTGCCAGCAGCGGCCGGGGTGTTCACACCTTC
CDR3: CASSGRGVHTF

length: 13
J: TRBJ2-3
V: TRBV14
D: .
size: .
DNA: TGTGCCAGCAGCCAGCGGGTGCTTGTTACGCAGTATTTT
CDR3: CASSQRVLVTQYF

length: 17
J: TRBJ2-7
V: TRBV5-1
D: TRBD1
size: .
DNA: TGCGCCAGCAGCGTCCGGGACAGGGGGCACGTATTCTACGAGCAGTACTTC
CDR3: CASSVRDRGHVFYEQYF

length: 18
J: TRBJ2-7
V: TRBV2
D: TRBD2
size: .
DNA: TGTGCCAGCAGTGAAGCTTACAGCGGGGGGGCCTCGGTCTACGAGCAGTACTTC
CDR3: CASSEAYSGGASVYEQYF

length: 17
J: TRBJ2-2
V: TRBV28
D: .
size: .
DNA: TGTGCCAGCAGTTTGCCTTACCTTGATTCGGTTGTCGGGGAGCTGTTTTTT
CDR3: CASSLPYLDSVVGELFF

length: 16
J: TRBJ2-5
V: TRBV13
D: .
size: .
DNA: TGTGCCAGCAGCTTGAGGATTAGCGGTGTCCAAGAGACCCAGTACTTC
CDR3: CASSLRISGVQETQYF

length: 16
J: TRBJ2-2
V: TRBV27
D: .
size: .
DNA: TGTGCCAGCAGTTTTTACGGGAACGGGTTCACCGGGGAGCTGTTTTTT
CDR3: CASSFYGNGFTGELFF

length: 21
J: TRBJ2-1
V: TRBV27
D: TRBD1
size: .
DNA: TGTGCCAGCAGTTTATCGATGACCGGCTATGGACAGGGACCTAACTACAATGAGCAGTTCTTC
CDR3: CASSLSMTGYGQGPNYNEQFF

length: 14
J: TRBJ2-5
V: TRBV2
D: .
size: .
DNA: TGTGCCAGCAGTGAATCTGGGAGGATGGAGACCCAGTACTTC
CDR3: CASSESGRMETQYF

length: 15
J: TRBJ1-3
V: TRBV28
D: .
size: .
DNA: TGTGCCAGCAGAATTACATTGTCCTCTGGAAACACCATATATTTT
CDR3: CASRITLSSGNTIYF

length: 15
J: TRBJ1-5
V: TRBV6-1
D: .
size: .
DNA: TGTGCCAGCGATGACAGATTATATAGCAATCAGCCCCAGCATTTT
CDR3: CASDDRLYSNQPQHF

length: 18
J: TRBJ2-7
V: TRBV21-1
D: .
size: .
DNA: TGTGCCAGCAGCAAAGATGATTGGGGACAGGTGGGTACCTACGAGCAGTACTTC
CDR3: CASSKDDWGQVGTYEQYF

length: 17
J: TRBJ2-6
V: TRBV9
D: .
size: .
DNA: TGTGCCAGCAGCGGTACCCTCATGAGCTCTGGGGCCAACGTCCTGACTTTC
CDR3: CASSGTLMSSGANVLTF

length: 15
J: TRBJ2-3
V: TRBV5-4
D: .
size: once
DNA: TGTGCCAGCAGCTTGTTTGAGGCTGGCACAGATACGCAGTATTTT
CDR3: CASSLFEAGTDTQYF

length: 15
J: TRBJ1-2
V: TRBV2
D: .
size: .
DNA: TGTGCCAGAAACAAGCTGACAAGATCTAACTATGGCTACACCTTC
CDR3: CARNKLTRSNYGYTF

length: 12
J: TRBJ2-5
V: TRBV5-3
D: .
size: .
DNA: TGTGCCAGAAGCTTGCTAGGCCAGACCCAGTACTTC
CDR3: CARSLLGQTQYF